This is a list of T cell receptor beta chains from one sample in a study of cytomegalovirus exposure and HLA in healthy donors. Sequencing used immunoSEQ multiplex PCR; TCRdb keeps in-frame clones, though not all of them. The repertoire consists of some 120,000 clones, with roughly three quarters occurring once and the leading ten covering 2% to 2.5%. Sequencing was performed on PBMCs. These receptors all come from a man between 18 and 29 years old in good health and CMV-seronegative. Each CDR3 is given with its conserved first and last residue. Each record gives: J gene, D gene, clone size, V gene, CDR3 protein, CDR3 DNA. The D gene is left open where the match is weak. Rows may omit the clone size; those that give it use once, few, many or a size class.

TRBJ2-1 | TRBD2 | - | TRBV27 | CASRSRTSGRALTYNEQFF | TGTGCCAGCAGATCTAGGACTAGCGGGAGGGCGTTAACCTACAATGAGCAGTTCTTC
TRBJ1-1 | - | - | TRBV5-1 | CASSLVGGPEAFF | TGCGCCAGCAGCTTGGTAGGAGGACCTGAAGCTTTCTTT
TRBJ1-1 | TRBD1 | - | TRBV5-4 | CASSPTGLNTEAFF | TGTGCCAGCAGCCCGACAGGGCTTAACACTGAAGCTTTCTTT
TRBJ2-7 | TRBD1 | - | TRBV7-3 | CASRPSRDRGEQYF | TGTGCCAGCAGGCCGAGCCGGGACAGGGGCGAGCAGTACTTC
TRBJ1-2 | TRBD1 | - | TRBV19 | CASGPRDRGGYTF | TGTGCCAGTGGCCCCCGGGACAGGGGTGGCTACACCTTC
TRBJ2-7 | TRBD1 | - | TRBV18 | CASSPYPGGMSYEQYF | TGTGCCAGCTCACCTTACCCAGGGGGTATGAGCTACGAGCAGTACTTC
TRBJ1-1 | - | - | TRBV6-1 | CDSSEAQGRAWNTEAFF | TGTGACAGCAGTGAAGCGCAGGGCAGGGCATGGAACACTGAAGCTTTCTTT
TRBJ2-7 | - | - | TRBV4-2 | CASSQGARTTRDEQYF | TGTGCCAGCAGCCAAGGCGCCAGAACTACTAGAGACGAGCAGTACTTC
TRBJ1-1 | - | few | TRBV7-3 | CASSLSAGVGTEAFF | TGTGCCAGCAGCTTATCGGCAGGGGTCGGGACTGAAGCTTTCTTT
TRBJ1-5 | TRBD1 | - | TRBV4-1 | CASSQEGGGQGGQPQHF | TGCGCCAGCAGCCAAGAGGGGGGGGGACAGGGGGGTCAGCCCCAGCATTTT
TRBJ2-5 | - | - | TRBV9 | CASSPAPGETQYF | TGTGCCAGCAGCCCCGCTCCCGGAGAGACCCAGTACTTC
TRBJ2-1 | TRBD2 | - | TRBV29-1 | CSVELAGGPFLYNEQFF | TGCAGCGTTGAGTTAGCGGGAGGGCCCTTTCTGTACAATGAGCAGTTCTTC
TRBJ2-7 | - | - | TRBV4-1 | CASSQDHQAYPYEQYF | TGCGCCAGCAGCCAAGACCATCAGGCCTACCCCTACGAGCAGTACTTC
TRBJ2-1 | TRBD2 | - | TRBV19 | CASSFLAGLSEQFF | TGTGCCAGTAGTTTTCTAGCGGGACTTTCTGAGCAGTTCTTC
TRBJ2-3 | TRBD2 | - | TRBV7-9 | CASSKSKIAGGPWDTQYF | TGTGCCAGCAGCAAGAGTAAAATAGCGGGAGGGCCCTGGGATACGCAGTATTTT
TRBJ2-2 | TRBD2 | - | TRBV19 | CASSFGTSGVRGELFF | TGTGCCAGTAGTTTTGGGACTAGCGGGGTCCGCGGGGAGCTGTTTTTT
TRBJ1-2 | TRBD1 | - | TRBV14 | CASSQDRQGGYGYTF | TGTGCCAGCAGCCAAGATCGGCAGGGGGGTTATGGCTACACCTTC
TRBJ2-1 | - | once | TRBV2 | CASSESSYNEQFF | TGTGCCAGCAGTGAGTCCAGCTACAATGAGCAGTTCTTC
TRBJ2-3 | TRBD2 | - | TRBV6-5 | CASSLQNSGADTQYF | TGTGCCAGCAGCTTACAAAATAGCGGGGCAGATACGCAGTATTTT
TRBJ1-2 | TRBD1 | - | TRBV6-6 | CASSPGTGGDGYTF | TGTGCCAGCAGCCCCGGGACAGGGGGTGATGGCTACACCTTC
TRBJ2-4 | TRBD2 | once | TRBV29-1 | CSGRLAGDRKNIQYF | TGCAGCGGCCGACTAGCGGGAGATCGCAAAAACATTCAGTACTTC
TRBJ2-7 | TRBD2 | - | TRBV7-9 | CASSSAGTSIPYEQYF | TGTGCCAGCAGCTCCGCCGGGACTAGCATACCCTACGAGCAGTACTTC
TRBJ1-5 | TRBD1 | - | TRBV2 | CASTDRESLSGQPQHF | TGTGCCAGCACTGACAGGGAATCACTCTCTGGCCAGCCCCAGCATTTT
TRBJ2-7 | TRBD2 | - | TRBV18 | CASSVGTSSYEQYF | TGTGCCAGCTCAGTCGGGACTAGCAGCTACGAGCAGTACTTC
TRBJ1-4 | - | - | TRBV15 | CATSRARGANEKLFF | TGTGCCACCAGCAGGGCTCGAGGAGCTAATGAAAAACTGTTTTTT
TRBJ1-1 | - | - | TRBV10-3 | CAVRLGQNTEAFF | TGTGCCGTTCGACTAGGACAGAACACTGAAGCTTTCTTT
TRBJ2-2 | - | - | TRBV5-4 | CASSFWPNANTGELFF | TGTGCCAGCAGCTTTTGGCCAAACGCGAACACCGGGGAGCTGTTTTTT
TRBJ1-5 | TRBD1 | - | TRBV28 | CASSIPGGGGQPQHF | TGTGCCAGCAGTATCCCAGGGGGTGGCGGTCAGCCCCAGCATTTT
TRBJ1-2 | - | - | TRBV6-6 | CASSYLPVHGYTF | TGTGCCAGCAGTTACCTCCCGGTGCATGGCTACACCTTC
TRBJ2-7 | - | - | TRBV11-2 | CASKTGENEQYF | TGTGCCAGCAAGACAGGAGAAAACGAGCAGTACTTC
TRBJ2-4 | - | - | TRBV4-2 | CASSQSGAKNIQYF | TGTGCCAGCAGCCAGTCAGGGGCCAAAAACATTCAGTACTTC
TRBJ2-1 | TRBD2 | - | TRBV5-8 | CASSRLTSGAGGDEQFF | TGTGCCAGCAGCCGCCTGACTAGCGGGGCCGGGGGGGATGAGCAGTTCTTC
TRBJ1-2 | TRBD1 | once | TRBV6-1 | CASSGPGQGYNYGYTF | TGTGCCAGCAGTGGACCGGGACAGGGGTATAACTATGGCTACACCTTC
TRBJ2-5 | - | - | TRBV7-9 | CASSLTTALETQYF | TGTGCCAGCAGCTTAACTACGGCTTTAGAGACCCAGTACTTC
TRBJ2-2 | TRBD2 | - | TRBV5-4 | CASSLGVAGKGGELFF | TGTGCCAGCAGCTTGGGAGTAGCGGGCAAAGGCGGGGAGCTGTTTTTT
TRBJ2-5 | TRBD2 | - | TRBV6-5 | CASSYNSGSQETQYF | TGTGCCAGCAGTTACAATAGCGGGTCCCAAGAGACCCAGTACTTC
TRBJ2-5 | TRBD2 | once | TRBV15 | CATRASGLYQETQYF | TGTGCCACCAGGGCTAGCGGATTGTACCAAGAGACCCAGTACTTC
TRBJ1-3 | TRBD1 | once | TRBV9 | CASSPRTGISGNTIYF | TGTGCCAGCAGCCCCCGGACAGGAATCTCTGGAAACACCATATATTTT
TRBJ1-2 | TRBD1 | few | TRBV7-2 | CASSIKQGSNYGYTF | TGTGCCAGCAGCATAAAACAGGGGTCCAACTATGGCTACACCTTC
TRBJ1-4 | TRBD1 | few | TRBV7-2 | CASSFQGAREKLFF | TGTGCCAGCAGCTTTCAGGGGGCTCGTGAAAAACTGTTTTTT
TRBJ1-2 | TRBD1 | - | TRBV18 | CASSPNSGQASSYGYTF | TGTGCCAGCTCACCAAACTCGGGACAGGCCTCATCCTATGGCTACACCTTC
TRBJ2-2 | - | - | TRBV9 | CASSVSGRDTGELFF | TGTGCCAGCAGCGTAAGTGGGAGAGACACCGGGGAGCTGTTTTTT
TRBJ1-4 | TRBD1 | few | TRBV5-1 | CASSQGYRGSTNEKLFF | TGCGCCAGCAGCCAGGGTTACAGGGGGTCAACTAATGAAAAACTGTTTTTT
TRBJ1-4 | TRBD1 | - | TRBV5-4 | CASSIDRAGEKLFF | TGTGCCAGCAGCATCGACAGGGCGGGAGAAAAACTGTTTTTT
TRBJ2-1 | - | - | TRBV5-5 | CASSLVGTRTGNEQFF | TGTGCCAGCAGCTTGGTCGGGACACGGACGGGTAATGAGCAGTTCTTC